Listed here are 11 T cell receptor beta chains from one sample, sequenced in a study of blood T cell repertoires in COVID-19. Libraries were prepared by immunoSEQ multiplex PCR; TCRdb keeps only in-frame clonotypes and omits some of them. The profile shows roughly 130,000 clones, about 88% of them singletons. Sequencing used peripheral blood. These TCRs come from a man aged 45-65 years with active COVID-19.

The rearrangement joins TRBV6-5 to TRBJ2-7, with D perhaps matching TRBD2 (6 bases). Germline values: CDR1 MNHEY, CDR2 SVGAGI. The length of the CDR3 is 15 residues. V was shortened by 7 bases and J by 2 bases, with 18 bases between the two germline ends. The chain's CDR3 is CASTLERGGAYEQYV. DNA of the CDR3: TGTGCCAGCACCCTCGAGAGGGGCGGGGCCTACGAGCAGTACGTC.

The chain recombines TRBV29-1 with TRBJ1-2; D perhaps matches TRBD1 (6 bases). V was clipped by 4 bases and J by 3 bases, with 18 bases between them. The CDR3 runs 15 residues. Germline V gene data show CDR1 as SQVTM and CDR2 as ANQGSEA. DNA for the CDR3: TGCAGCGTTGGAGGCACAGGGTCTTTGGACTATGGCTACACCTTC. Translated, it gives CSVGGTGSLDYGYTF.

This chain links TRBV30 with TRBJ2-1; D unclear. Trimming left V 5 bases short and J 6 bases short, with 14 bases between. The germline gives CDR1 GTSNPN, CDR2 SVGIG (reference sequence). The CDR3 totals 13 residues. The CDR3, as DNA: TGTGCCTGGGCGGTTTCCACGGGCAATGAGCAGTTCTTC. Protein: CAWAVSTGNEQFF.

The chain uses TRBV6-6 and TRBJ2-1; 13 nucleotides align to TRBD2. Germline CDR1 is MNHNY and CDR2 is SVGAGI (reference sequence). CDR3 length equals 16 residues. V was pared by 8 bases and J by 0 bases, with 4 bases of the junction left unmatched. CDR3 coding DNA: TGTGCCAGCTCGGGGACTAGCGGGACCTCCTACAATGAGCAGTTCTTC. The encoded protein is CASSGTSGTSYNEQFF.

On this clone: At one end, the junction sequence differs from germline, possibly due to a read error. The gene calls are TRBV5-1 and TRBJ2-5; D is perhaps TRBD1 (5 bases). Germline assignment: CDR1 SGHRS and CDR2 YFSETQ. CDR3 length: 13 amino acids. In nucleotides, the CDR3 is TGCGCCAGCACCTTGACGCAGGGAAAGACCCAGTACTTC. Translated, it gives CASTLTQGKTQYF.

The chain's CDR3 is CAISEGLAGPGGNEQFF. CDR3 nucleotide sequence: TGTGCCATCAGTGAAGGACTAGCGGGACCCGGAGGGAATGAGCAGTTCTTC. This sequence joins TRBV10-3 and TRBJ2-1, with 12 bases that match TRBD2. This CDR3 spans 17 amino acids. V lost 3 bases to trimming and J lost 7 bases; unmatched junction nucleotides: 10. In germline, CDR1 is ENHRY, CDR2 SYGVKD.

As DNA, the CDR3 is TGCGCCAGCAGCCGCAATCGCCGGACTGAAGCTTTCTTT. Translated, it gives CASSRNRRTEAFF. The chain is built from TRBV5-1 and TRBJ1-1; D remains ambiguous. Germline loops: CDR1 SGHRS, CDR2 YFSETQ. The V end was cut by 4 bases, the J end by 5 bases, with 12 bases between. CDR3 length: 13 residues.

The CDR3 nucleotides are TGTGCCAGCAGCCAATGGGCGGGAGGGCCAGCAGATACGCAGTATTTT. It is translated as CASSQWAGGPADTQYF. The chain has TRBV3-1 (or the pseudogene TRBV3-2) and TRBJ2-3; TRBD2 matches at 9 bases. Germline V CDR1 and CDR2: LGHDT, YNNKEL (reference sequence). V lost 2 bases and J lost 4; bases outside the gene matches: 7. The CDR3 is made up of 16 amino acids.

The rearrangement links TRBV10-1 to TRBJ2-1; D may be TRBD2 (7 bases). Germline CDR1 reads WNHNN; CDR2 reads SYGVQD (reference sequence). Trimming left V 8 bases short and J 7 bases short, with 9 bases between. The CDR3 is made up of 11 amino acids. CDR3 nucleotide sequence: TGCGCCAGCGGGAGGGGGAATGAGCAGTTCTTC. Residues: CASGRGNEQFF.

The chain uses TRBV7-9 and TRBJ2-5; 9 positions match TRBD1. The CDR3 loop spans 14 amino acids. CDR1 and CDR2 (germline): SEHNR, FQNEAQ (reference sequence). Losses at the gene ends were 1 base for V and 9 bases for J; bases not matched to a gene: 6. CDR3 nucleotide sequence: TGTGCCAGCAGCTTAGAACAGGGGGCGGGGGCCCAGTACTTC. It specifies CASSLEQGAGAQYF.

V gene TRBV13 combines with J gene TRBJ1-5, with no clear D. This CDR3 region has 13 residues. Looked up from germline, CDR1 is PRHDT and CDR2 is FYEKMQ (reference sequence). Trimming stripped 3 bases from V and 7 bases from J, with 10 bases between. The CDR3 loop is CASSFGREQPQHF. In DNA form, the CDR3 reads TGTGCCAGCAGCTTTGGGCGGGAACAGCCCCAGCATTTT.